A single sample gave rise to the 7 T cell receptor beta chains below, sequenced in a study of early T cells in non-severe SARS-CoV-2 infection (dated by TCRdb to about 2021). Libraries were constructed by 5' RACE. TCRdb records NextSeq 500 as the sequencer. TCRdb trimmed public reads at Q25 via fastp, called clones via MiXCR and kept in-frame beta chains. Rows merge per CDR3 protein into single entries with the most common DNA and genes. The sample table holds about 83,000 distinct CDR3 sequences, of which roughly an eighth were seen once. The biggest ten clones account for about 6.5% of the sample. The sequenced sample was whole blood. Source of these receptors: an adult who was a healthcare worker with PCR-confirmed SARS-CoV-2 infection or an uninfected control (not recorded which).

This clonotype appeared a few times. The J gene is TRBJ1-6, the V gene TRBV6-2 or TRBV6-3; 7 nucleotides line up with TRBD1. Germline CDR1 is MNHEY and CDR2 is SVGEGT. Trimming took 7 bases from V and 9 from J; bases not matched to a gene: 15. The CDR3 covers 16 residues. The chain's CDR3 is CASTLLRGQTPSPLHF. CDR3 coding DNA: TGTGCCAGCACCCTCCTAAGGGGACAGACGCCTTCACCCCTCCACTTT.

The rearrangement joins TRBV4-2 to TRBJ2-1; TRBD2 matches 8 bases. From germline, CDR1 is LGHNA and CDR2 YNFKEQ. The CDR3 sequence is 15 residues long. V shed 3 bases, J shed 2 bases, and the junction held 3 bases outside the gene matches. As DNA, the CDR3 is TGTGCCAGCAGCCACTCGACTAGCGCCTACAATGAGCAGTTCTTC. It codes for CASSHSTSAYNEQFF.

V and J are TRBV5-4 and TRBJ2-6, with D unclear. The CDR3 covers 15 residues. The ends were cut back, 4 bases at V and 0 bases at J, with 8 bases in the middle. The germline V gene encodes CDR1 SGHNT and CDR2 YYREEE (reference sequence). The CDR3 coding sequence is TGTGCCAGCAGCCCCGGTAACTCTGGGGCCAACGTCCTGACTTTC. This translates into CASSPGNSGANVLTF.

This CDR3 reads CASSLGDSRQYF. DNA for the CDR3: TGTGCCAGCAGTTTAGGGGACTCTCGGCAGTACTTC. The chain joins TRBV12-3 or TRBV12-4 to TRBJ2-7; D possibly corresponds to TRBD2 (6 bases). V was trimmed by 1 base and J by 9 bases, leaving 10 bases between them. The CDR3 is 12 residues long.

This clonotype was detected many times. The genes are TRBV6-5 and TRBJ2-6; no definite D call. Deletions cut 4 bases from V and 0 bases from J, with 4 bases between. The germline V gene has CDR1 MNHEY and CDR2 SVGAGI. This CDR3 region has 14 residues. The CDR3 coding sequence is TGTGCCAGCAGTTCCAGCTCTGGGGCCAACGTCCTGACTTTC. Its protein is CASSSSSGANVLTF.

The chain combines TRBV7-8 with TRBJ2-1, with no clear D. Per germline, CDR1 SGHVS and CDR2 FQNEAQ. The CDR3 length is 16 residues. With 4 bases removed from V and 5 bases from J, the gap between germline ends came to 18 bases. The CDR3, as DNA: TGTGCCAGCAGCTCCACTGGCGGACCCAGGAACAATGAGCAGTTCTTC. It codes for CASSSTGGPRNNEQFF.

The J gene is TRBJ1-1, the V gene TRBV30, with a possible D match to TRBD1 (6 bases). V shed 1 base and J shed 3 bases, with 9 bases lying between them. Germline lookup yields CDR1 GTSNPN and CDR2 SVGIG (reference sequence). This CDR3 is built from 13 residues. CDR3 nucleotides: TGTGCCTGGAGTGAGGGGGGATACACTGAAGCTTTCTTT. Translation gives CAWSEGGYTEAFF.